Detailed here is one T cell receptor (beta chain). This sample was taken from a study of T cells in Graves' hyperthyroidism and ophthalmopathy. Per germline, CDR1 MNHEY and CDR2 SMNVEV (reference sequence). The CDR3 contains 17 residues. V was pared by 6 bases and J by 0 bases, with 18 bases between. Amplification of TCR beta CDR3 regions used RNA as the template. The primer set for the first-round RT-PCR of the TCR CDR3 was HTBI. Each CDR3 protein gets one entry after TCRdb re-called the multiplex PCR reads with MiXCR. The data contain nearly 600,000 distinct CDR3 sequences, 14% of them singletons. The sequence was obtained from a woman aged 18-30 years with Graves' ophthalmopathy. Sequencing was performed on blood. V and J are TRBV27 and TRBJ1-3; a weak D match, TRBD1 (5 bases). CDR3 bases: TGTGCCAGCAGCCGAATTGGGGGACGCAGCTCTGGAAACACCATATATTTT. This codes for CASSRIGGRSSGNTIYF.